These 25 T cell receptor beta chains originate from one sample sequenced in a study of T cell repertoires in ileal Crohn's disease. Lamina propria lymphocytes from surgical specimens were isolated on a density gradient before sorting. This table comes from immunoSEQ multiplex PCR, and its TCRdb copy is limited to in-frame clones, with some not included. The repertoire holds around 3,700 clones, with around four fifths as singletons. The sample consisted of CD4+ T cells sorted from the ileum. These receptors all stem from an adult with Crohn's disease.

V usage is TRBV13 and J usage is TRBJ1-1; no firm D call. Trimming took 0 bases from V and 1 from J, leaving 9 bases between them. Germline lookup yields CDR1 PRHDT and CDR2 FYEKMQ (reference sequence). The CDR3 contains 15 residues. The CDR3 DNA follows: TGTGCCAGCAGCTTAGGGAGCACTTCGAACACTGAAGCTTTCTTT. This codes for CASSLGSTSNTEAFF. The whole variable domain, filled in from reference TRBV13 and TRBJ1-1, reads AAGVIQSPRHLIKEKRETATLKCYPIPRHDTVYWYQQGPGQDPQFLISFYEKMQSDKGSIPDRFSAQQFSDYHSELNMSSLELGDSALYFCASSLGSTSNTEAFFGQGTRLTVV.

The chain links TRBV19 to TRBJ1-5, with TRBD1 matching 7 bases. The J segment lost 1 base and the V segment lost 7 bases, leaving 10 bases of the junction unmatched. Per the germline V gene, CDR1 is LNHDA and CDR2 is SQIVND (reference sequence). This CDR3 contains 16 residues. The CDR3, as DNA: TGTGCCAGTATTCAGGAGGGGGCGAAAAGCAATCAGCCCCAGCATTTT. This codes for CASIQEGAKSNQPQHF.

The chain carries TRBV9 and TRBJ2-5, with a tentative D call TRBD1 (5 bases). This CDR3 has 14 amino acids. V was clipped by 0 bases and J by 1 base, with 7 bases between them. The V gene's germline CDR1 is SGDLS and CDR2 YYNGEE. CDR3 in amino acids: CASSVGGSQETQYF. The CDR3 coding sequence is TGTGCCAGCAGCGTAGGGGGCAGCCAAGAGACCCAGTACTTC.

The V gene is TRBV7-2, the J gene TRBJ1-4; a possible D gene is TRBD1 (6 bases). This CDR3 region has 15 residues. V was trimmed by 2 bases and J by 0 bases, leaving 7 bases between them. Germline V lookup: CDR1 SGHTA, CDR2 FQGNSA. In nucleotides, the CDR3 is TGTGCCAGCAGCTTAACAGGGTCAACTAATGAAAAACTGTTTTTT. It is translated as CASSLTGSTNEKLFF.

This clone was detected only a few times. This rearrangement joins TRBV25-1 to TRBJ1-1, with TRBD1 identical over 8 bases. The germline gives CDR1 MGHDK, CDR2 SYGVNS. The CDR3 is 15 residues long. V shed 2 bases, J shed 5 bases, and the junction held 7 bases outside the gene matches. CDR3 nucleotides: TGTGCCAGCAGTGAACTCCAGGGGGCCAGGACTGAAGCTTTCTTT. It translates to CASSELQGARTEAFF.

The rearrangement joins TRBV5-1 to TRBJ1-3; D unclear. Trimming took 4 bases from V and 0 from J, leaving 11 bases between them. CDR3 length: 15 residues. The germline CDR1 and CDR2 sequences are SGHRS and YFSETQ. Written as DNA, the CDR3 is TGCGCCAGCAGCCCTCAGTTTTCCTCTGGAAACACCATATATTTT. Translated: CASSPQFSSGNTIYF.

The V call is TRBV9, the J call TRBJ2-5; no clear D. CDR1 is SGDLS and CDR2 is YYNGEE in the germline V gene. The CDR3 extends over 15 amino acids. V was pared by 2 bases and J by 2 bases, with 13 bases between. The CDR3 loop reads CASSVGEVWQETQYF. CDR3 nucleotide sequence: TGTGCCAGCAGCGTTGGCGAGGTATGGCAAGAGACCCAGTACTTC.

The chain carries TRBV6-9 and TRBJ2-5; 8 bases match TRBD1. Trimming at V came to 5 bases and at J to 1 base, leaving 12 bases not matched to a gene. The germline V gene has CDR1 MNHGY and CDR2 SVAAGI. This CDR3 is 17 amino acids long. The CDR3 spells CASSPSGQGPIQETQYF. DNA of the CDR3: TGTGCCAGCAGTCCCTCAGGACAGGGCCCTATCCAAGAGACCCAGTACTTC.

The chain has TRBV19 and TRBJ2-1; a possible D gene is TRBD2 (5 bases). Germline V CDR1 and CDR2: LNHDA, SQIVND (reference sequence). The CDR3 spans 13 residues. Trimming removed 7 bases from V and 9 bases from J, with 16 bases in between. The CDR3 nucleotides read TGTGCCAGTACCCCGGAAGCGGCGGGTGAGCAGTTCTTC. Its protein product is CASTPEAAGEQFF.

This clone was detected only a few times. The chain links TRBV6-6 to TRBJ2-3, with D maybe TRBD2 (6 bases). CDR3 length: 13 residues. V dropped 4 bases and J dropped 9 bases, with 14 bases sitting between them. From germline, CDR1 is MNHNY and CDR2 SVGAGI (reference sequence). The CDR3 DNA reads as TGTGCCAGCAGTTTAACGGGGGAGCGGACGCAGTATTTT. Protein: CASSLTGERTQYF.

This chain uses TRBV5-1 with TRBJ2-2; 15 positions match TRBD2. Germline V lookup: CDR1 SGHRS, CDR2 YFSETQ. The CDR3 length is 18 residues. V gave up 4 bases and J gave up 11 bases; unmatched junction bases: 15. CDR3 loop: CASSLGLAGGLRGRELFF. CDR3 nucleotides: TGCGCCAGCAGCCTCGGACTAGCGGGGGGGCTCCGCGGGAGAGAGCTGTTTTTT. The full variable domain, with the rest looked up from reference TRBV5-1 and TRBJ2-2, is KAGVTQTPRYLIKTRGQQVTLSCSPISGHRSVSWYQQTPGQGLQFLFEYFSETQRNKGNFPGRFSGRQFSNSRSEMNVSTLELGDSALYLCASSLGLAGGLRGRELFFGEGSRLTVL.

In this sample, this clone turned up a few times. V gene TRBV7-9 combines with J gene TRBJ1-6, with 7 bases matching TRBD1. The ends lost 1 base at V and 7 bases at J; junction bases unmatched: 10. CDR1 is SEHNR and CDR2 is FQNEAQ in the germline V gene (reference sequence). The CDR3 extends over 17 amino acids. The CDR3, as DNA: TGTGCCAGCAGCTTAGGCGGATTAGGGACAGAGAATTCACCCCTCCACTTT. Its protein is CASSLGGLGTENSPLHF.

The chain joins TRBV29-1 to TRBJ2-3, with D unclear. The CDR3 totals 14 residues. Between the trimmed V and J ends, which lost 2 bases and 0 bases, there was a span of 9 bases. In germline, CDR1 is SQVTM, CDR2 ANQGSEA. This CDR3 reads CSVEFDKSTDTQYF. In nucleotides, the CDR3 is TGCAGCGTTGAATTCGACAAAAGCACAGATACGCAGTATTTT.

The rearrangement joins TRBV2 to TRBJ1-2; D ambiguous. Trimming removed 5 bases from V and 6 bases from J, with 13 bases in between. The CDR3 contains 13 residues. CDR1 is SNHLY and CDR2 is FYNNEI in the germline V gene. The CDR3 here is CASSPPGRNGYTF. CDR3 nucleotide sequence: TGTGCCAGCAGTCCCCCGGGGAGGAATGGCTACACCTTC.

The CDR3 loop is CASSQDPAGRRYF. The CDR3 DNA sequence: TGCGCCAGCAGCCAAGATCCAGCGGGGCGCCGATACTTC. The genes are TRBV4-1 and TRBJ2-7; 7 bases match TRBD2. The CDR3 extends over 13 amino acids. V trimming: 0 bases; J trimming: 13 bases; junction bases outside the gene matches: 9. Germline lookup yields CDR1 MGHRA and CDR2 YSYEKL.

The chain recombines TRBV5-1 with TRBJ2-7, with 14 bases fitting TRBD2. Per germline, CDR1 SGHRS and CDR2 YFSETQ. With 3 bases clipped from V and 9 bases from J, the junction kept 8 bases outside the gene matches. The CDR3 runs 15 residues. CDR3 in DNA: TGCGCCAGCAGCTCGACTAGCGGGGGGGATTTTCGGCAGTACTTC. It is translated as CASSSTSGGDFRQYF.

The V and J genes are TRBV15 and TRBJ1-2; possible D gene TRBD1, 6 bases. Trimming shortened V by 1 base and J by 5 bases, and 14 bases separated the two germline ends. The CDR3 is 15 amino acids. Per germline, CDR1 LNHNV and CDR2 YYDKDF (reference sequence). The CDR3 region has the DNA TGTGCCACCAGCAGAGCACAGGGTTCTTGGTATGGCTACACCTTC. Its protein is CATSRAQGSWYGYTF.

V is TRBV29-1 and J is TRBJ1-2; 7 nucleotides line up with TRBD1. CDR3 length equals 13 residues. The V gene's germline CDR1 is SQVTM and CDR2 ANQGSEA. With V trimmed by 4 bases and J by 4 bases, 6 bases remained unmatched. The CDR3: CSVVKGGGYGYTF. The DNA of the CDR3 is TGCAGCGTTGTAAAAGGGGGCGGCTATGGCTACACCTTC.

The rearrangement uses TRBV18 and TRBJ1-4, with D possibly matching TRBD1 (5 bases). V was trimmed by 6 bases and J by 3 bases, leaving 20 bases between them. CDR1 is KGHSH and CDR2 is LQKENI in the germline V gene. This CDR3 contains 17 residues. The CDR3 coding sequence is TGTGCCAGCTCGACAGTGCCTCCCTTGGGATCTAATGAAAAACTGTTTTTT. Its protein is CASSTVPPLGSNEKLFF.

The chain is built from TRBV7-2 and TRBJ2-3; 11 bases line up with TRBD2. Germline CDR1 SGHTA, CDR2 FQGNSA. The ends lost 4 bases at V and 1 base at J; junction bases unmatched: 4. CDR3 size: 16 residues. CDR3 in DNA: TGTGCCAGCAGCTATAGCGGGGGGGCCGGCACAGATACGCAGTATTTT. Its protein product is CASSYSGGAGTDTQYF.

The chain joins TRBV11-2 to TRBJ2-5; perhaps TRBD1 as D (6 bases). V was trimmed by 5 bases and J by 5 bases, leaving 15 bases between them. This CDR3 comprises 14 residues. Germline V gives CDR1 SGHAT, CDR2 FQNNGV. The CDR3 DNA sequence: TGTGCCAGCAGCCCCGGCCAGGGGCGGGAGACCCAGTACTTC. It translates to CASSPGQGRETQYF.

The chain couples TRBV30 to TRBJ2-3, with 11 bases matching TRBD1. CDR1 and CDR2 from the germline V gene are GTSNPN and SVGIG (reference sequence). V lost 5 bases to trimming and J lost 3 bases; unmatched junction nucleotides: 10. The length of the CDR3 is 16 residues. The CDR3 region is CAWGYGTGGWTDTQYF. Here the CDR3 DNA reads TGTGCCTGGGGGTATGGGACAGGGGGATGGACAGATACGCAGTATTTT. Supplemented by reference TRBV30 and TRBJ2-3, the full variable domain reads SQTIHQWPATLVQPVGSPLSLECTVEGTSNPNLYWYRQAAGRGLQLLFYSVGIGQISSEVPQNLSASRPQDRQFILSSKKLLLSDSGFYLCAWGYGTGGWTDTQYFGPGTRLTVL.

This sequence joins TRBV6-6 and TRBJ2-2, with TRBD1 matching 9 bases. This CDR3 is 16 amino acids long. Trimming took 6 bases from V and 3 from J; bases not matched to a gene: 8. Germline values: CDR1 MNHNY, CDR2 SVGAGI (reference sequence). CDR3 sequence (DNA): TGTGCCAGCAGCAAAACAGGGGGCGGAGACACCGGGGAGCTGTTTTTT. It specifies CASSKTGGGDTGELFF.

The chain recombines TRBV6-5 with TRBJ1-1, with 7 bases lining up with TRBD1. Germline V lookup: CDR1 MNHEY, CDR2 SVGAGI. CDR3 length: 16 amino acids. Trimming cost V 4 bases and J 0 bases; bases outside gene matches: 8. CDR3 DNA sequence: TGTGCCAGCAGTTCGGCCCGGGGACAGTTGAACACTGAAGCTTTCTTT. Its translation is CASSSARGQLNTEAFF.

This clone was seen a single time. The chain combines TRBV10-3 with TRBJ2-5; D is perhaps TRBD2 (5 bases). Trimming stripped 5 bases from V and 5 bases from J, with 9 bases between. Germline CDR1 and CDR2: ENHRY and SYGVKD. The CDR3 is 12 amino acids. CDR3 region: CAISKERETQYF. The CDR3 DNA follows: TGTGCCATCAGTAAAGAGCGGGAGACCCAGTACTTC.